A selection of T cell receptor beta chains follows, all from one sample in a study of blood T cell repertoires in COVID-19. Produced via immunoSEQ multiplex PCR; TCRdb's table is partial and in-frame only. The sample yields more than 85,000 clones, roughly 85% seen once. Sequenced: PBMCs or T cells enriched from blood (not recorded which). The source of these receptors is a woman between 45 and 65 years old who had recovered from COVID-19. Both conserved end residues are part of each CDR3. D genes are given only for firm matches. The size field is filled for only some rows; it gives once, few, many or a size class.

v_gene	d_gene	j_gene	len	abundance	CDR3nt	CDR3aa
TRBV4-1	.	TRBJ2-1	14	.	TGCGCCAGCAGCCAAGATCTCTCATTTAGTGAGCAGTTCTTC	CASSQDLSFSEQFF
TRBV7-3	.	TRBJ1-2	15	once	TGTGCCAGCAGCTTGGGCAGGGGACGTAGCTATGGCTACACCTTC	CASSLGRGRSYGYTF
TRBV5-1	TRBD1	TRBJ2-7	15	few	TGCGCCAGCAGCTTGGAATGGCAGGGGGCTGGCGAGCAGTACTTC	CASSLEWQGAGEQYF
TRBV5-1	TRBD1	TRBJ1-6	17	.	TGCGCCAGCAGCTTCCGGGACAGGGGGCGATTTAATTCACCCCTCCACTTT	CASSFRDRGRFNSPLHF
TRBV28	TRBD1	TRBJ2-2	17	.	TGTGCCAGCAGTTCGCCCAGGGACAGGGATGGGACCGGGGAGCTGTTTTTT	CASSSPRDRDGTGELFF
TRBV19	TRBD1	TRBJ2-7	14	.	TGTGCCAGTACCACAACGGGACAGGGGTACGAGCAGTACTTC	CASTTTGQGYEQYF
TRBV7-8	TRBD2	TRBJ2-2	17	.	TGTGCCAGCAGCTTCGCTAGCGGGAGGATTAACACCGGGGAGCTGTTTTTT	CASSFASGRINTGELFF
TRBV5-5	.	TRBJ1-1	19	.	TGTGCCAGCAGCTTCAGACCGGGAACGATCTTACAAGGAAGCACTGAAGCTTTCTTT	CASSFRPGTILQGSTEAFF
TRBV27	.	TRBJ1-2	12	.	TGTGCCAGCAGACGACTGACGGAGGCTTACACCTTC	CASRRLTEAYTF
TRBV29-1	.	TRBJ1-2	12	.	TGCAGCGTTTCCCGGGGTTCCTATGGCTACACCTTC	CSVSRGSYGYTF
TRBV19	TRBD2	TRBJ2-7	15	.	TGTGCCAGTAGTACAACTAGCGGGAACTCCTACGAGCAGTACTTC	CASSTTSGNSYEQYF
TRBV6-5	TRBD2	TRBJ2-7	15	many	TGTGCCATAACGGGACTAGCGGGGCACTCCTACGAGCAGTACTTC	CAITGLAGHSYEQYF
TRBV2	.	TRBJ2-7	13	.	TGTGCCAGCAGTGACGGCGAGGGCTACGAGCAGTACTTC	CASSDGEGYEQYF
TRBV6-5	.	TRBJ2-7	14	.	TGTGCCAGCAGCTTCGACGTGGGGCCCTACGAGCAGTACTTC	CASSFDVGPYEQYF
TRBV30	TRBD2	TRBJ2-2	17	.	TGTGCCTGGAGTTTATTGGGACTAGCGGCGAACACCGGGGAGCTGTTTTTT	CAWSLLGLAANTGELFF
TRBV21-1	.	TRBJ2-2	19	.	TGTGCCAGCATCGACTCCGGGACATCCCCGACGGTGAGCACCGGGGAGCTGTTTTTT	CASIDSGTSPTVSTGELFF
TRBV25-1	.	TRBJ1-4	16	.	TGTGCCAGCAGTGAATGGGCAGGGCAGATATATGAAAAACTGTTTTTT	CASSEWAGQIYEKLFF
TRBV30	.	TRBJ1-2	13	.	TGTGCCTGGAGTGTACAAGGGGGCTATGGCTACACCTTC	CAWSVQGGYGYTF
TRBV3-1/TRBV3-2	.	TRBJ1-2	13	few	TGTGCCAGCAGATTGGTGGGGAGTGATGGCTACACCTTC	CASRLVGSDGYTF
TRBV29-1	TRBD2	TRBJ2-3	15	.	TGCAGCGTTGGAACCGCGGGAGGGCCTACAGATACGCAGTATTTT	CSVGTAGGPTDTQYF
TRBV7-9	TRBD1	TRBJ2-2	16	.	TGTGCCAGCAGCTTATCCGGGACAGCGAACACCGGGGAGCTGTTTTTT	CASSLSGTANTGELFF
TRBV28	TRBD2	TRBJ2-5	13	once	TGTGCCAGCGGGACTAGCCGTTGGGAGACCCAGTACTTC	CASGTSRWETQYF
TRBV10-1	.	TRBJ2-7	13	few	TGCGCCAGCAGTCCCCAGACCCCGGGAGAGCAGTACTTC	CASSPQTPGEQYF
TRBV28	TRBD1	TRBJ2-7	16	.	TGTGCCAGCAGCCGGACAGGGGGCGCATGGTTGTACGAGCAGTACTTC	CASSRTGGAWLYEQYF
TRBV3-1/TRBV3-2	TRBD2	TRBJ2-1	15	.	TGTGCCAGCAGCCAAGACCTAGCGGGAAACAATGAGCAGTTCTTC	CASSQDLAGNNEQFF
TRBV29-1	TRBD1	TRBJ2-7	12	few	TGCAGCGCAGGACAGGGCGCCCACGAGCAGTACTTC	CSAGQGAHEQYF
TRBV7-2	.	TRBJ2-1	16	few	TGTGCCAGCAGCCCCAGTGGGGGGTCAGCCTACAATGAGCAGTTCTTC	CASSPSGGSAYNEQFF
TRBV6-6	TRBD1	TRBJ2-7	16	.	TGTGCCAGCAGTTACTGGGACAGGGGGCCAACCCACGAGCAGTACTTC	CASSYWDRGPTHEQYF
TRBV27	TRBD1	TRBJ2-2	16	once	TGTGCCAGCAGTTTAAGGACAGGGGTTAACACCGGGGAGCTGTTTTTT	CASSLRTGVNTGELFF
TRBV7-8	TRBD1	TRBJ2-7	15	.	TGTGCCAGCAGCCCGCTGCCCGACAGGGTGAACGAGCAGTACTTC	CASSPLPDRVNEQYF
TRBV9	.	TRBJ1-5	14	.	TGTGCCAGCAGCGTTGACAGTAGCAATCAGCCCCAGCATTTT	CASSVDSSNQPQHF
TRBV4-1	TRBD2	TRBJ2-7	15	.	TGCGCCAGCAGCCAAGGCCTAGCGGGAACCTACGAGCAGTACTTC	CASSQGLAGTYEQYF
TRBV3-1/TRBV3-2	.	TRBJ2-5	14	.	TGTGCCAGCAGCCACTCTCGGGGGCAAGAGACCCAGTACTTC	CASSHSRGQETQYF
TRBV14	.	TRBJ2-7	13	.	TGTGCCAGCAGCCAAGCTGAGGGTAACGAGCAGTACTTC	CASSQAEGNEQYF
TRBV24-1	TRBD1	TRBJ1-2	12	.	TGTGCCACCGCGGACAGGGGAGGCGGCTACACCTTC	CATADRGGGYTF
TRBV29-1	.	TRBJ2-7	12	once	TGCAGCGTTTATGTAGAAACCTACGAGCAGTACTTC	CSVYVETYEQYF
TRBV5-5	TRBD2	TRBJ2-2	16	.	TGTGCCAGCAGCTTGACAGGCGGGAGGGCGGCCGGGGAGCTGTTTTTT	CASSLTGGRAAGELFF
TRBV4-1	.	TRBJ2-7	15	.	TGCGCCAGCAGCCAAGTTGGGCAGGGGGGCCACGAGCAGTACTTC	CASSQVGQGGHEQYF
TRBV5-6	.	TRBJ1-4	14	once	TGTGCCAGCAGCTTACGGGACATCAGCGAAAAACTGTTTTTT	CASSLRDISEKLFF
TRBV6-4	TRBD1	TRBJ1-3	14	.	TGTGCCAGCAGCGGACAGGGGGAGGGAAACACCATATATTTT	CASSGQGEGNTIYF
TRBV27	.	TRBJ2-3	16	.	TGTGCCAGCAGTCAGCGACTAGGAACTAGCACAGATACGCAGTATTTT	CASSQRLGTSTDTQYF
TRBV5-1	TRBD1	TRBJ1-3	17	once	TGCGCCAGCAGCTTGACCGGGACAGTTTTCTCTGGAAACACCATATATTTT	CASSLTGTVFSGNTIYF
TRBV27	.	TRBJ2-7	13	.	TGTGCCAGCAGTTGGCAGGGGAACTACGAGCAGTACTTC	CASSWQGNYEQYF
TRBV5-1	TRBD1	TRBJ1-3	15	.	TGCGCCAGCAGTACAGGGGGAAGCTCTGGAAACACCATATATTTT	CASSTGGSSGNTIYF
TRBV28	TRBD2	TRBJ2-3	23	.	TGTGCCAGCAGTTTACCATCACTTGCGTATTGGGGACTAGCGGGGAACTACACAGATACGCAGTATTTT	CASSLPSLAYWGLAGNYTDTQYF
TRBV27	.	TRBJ1-1	14	.	TGTGCCAGCAGTTTATACGGGGGGCTTGCTGAAGCTTTCTTT	CASSLYGGLAEAFF
TRBV6-5	TRBD1	TRBJ1-5	15	few	TGTGCCAGCAGTTACGGACAGGGAAGTGATCAGCCCCAGCATTTT	CASSYGQGSDQPQHF
TRBV21-1	.	TRBJ2-2	16	.	TGTGCCAGCAGCAAAGGATCAGGACGGGAAACCGGGGAGCTGTTTTTT	CASSKGSGRETGELFF
TRBV28	TRBD1	TRBJ2-7	17	.	TGTGCCAGCAGCCCGAGGACAGGGAATACTTTCCACTACGAGCAGTACTTC	CASSPRTGNTFHYEQYF
TRBV5-8	.	TRBJ1-6	14	.	TGTGCCAGCAGCTTTCGGACAGATAATTCACCCCTCCACTTT	CASSFRTDNSPLHF
TRBV14	TRBD1	TRBJ1-1	14	.	TGTGCCAGCAGCCAAGATCTACAGGGGGCTGAAGCTTTCTTT	CASSQDLQGAEAFF
TRBV28	.	TRBJ1-5	14	.	TGTGCCAGCAGACCAGGACAGTTTTATCAGCCCCAGCATTTT	CASRPGQFYQPQHF
TRBV6-2/TRBV6-3	.	TRBJ1-3	13	.	TGTGCCAGCAGTAAACAGGGAACAGACACCATATATTTT	CASSKQGTDTIYF
TRBV27	.	TRBJ1-3	17	.	TGTGCCAGCAGTTACTCAGGACAGTTGGCCTCTGGAAACACCATATATTTT	CASSYSGQLASGNTIYF